Detailed here is one T cell receptor (beta chain). This entry belongs to a study of blood T cell repertoires in COVID-19. Study in general: T cells, B-cell-depleted T cells, or PBMCs supplied cDNA or gDNA.

Trimming took 1 base from V and 0 from J; bases not matched to a gene: 6. There are 18 residues in the CDR3. In germline, CDR1 is SGHKS, CDR2 YYEKEE (reference sequence). Only in-frame clones appear in the TCRdb table, and some are missing; sequencing was by immunoSEQ multiplex PCR. Of about 74,000 clones in the sample, 80% were seen once. V and J are TRBV5-5 and TRBJ2-6, with 8 bases aligning to TRBD1. The sequence came from a human donor in a cohort sampled during active COVID-19. The source material was peripheral blood. The CDR3 sequence: CASSLQGASFSGANVLTF. The CDR3 region has the DNA TGTGCCAGCAGCTTGCAGGGGGCTTCTTTCTCTGGGGCCAACGTCCTGACTTTC.